The TCR beta chain under discussion was sequenced for a study of cytomegalovirus exposure and HLA in healthy donors. The primer mix had 60 Vbeta and 13 Jbeta primers. Some clones are missing from TCRdb's copy, which holds only in-frame ones; the method was immunoSEQ multiplex PCR. The sample holds 150,000 to 200,000 clones; less than 90% are singletons and the top ten take about 3.8%. J was trimmed by 9 bases and V by 4 bases; bases with no gene match: 11. The germline V gene has CDR1 SGHNT and CDR2 YYREEE (reference sequence). There are 15 residues in the CDR3. The sample was PBMCs. The rearrangement links TRBV5-4 to TRBJ2-1, with TRBD2 matching 9 bases. The sequence was obtained from a man between 45 and 60 years old in good health and CMV-seropositive. In nucleotides, the CDR3 is TGTGCCAGCAGCCCCCGGGGGGTAGCGGGAGTTGAGCAGTTCTTC. Its protein is CASSPRGVAGVEQFF.